These 13 T cell receptor beta chains were all obtained from the same sample, sequenced in a study of cytomegalovirus exposure and HLA in healthy donors. Vbeta (60) and Jbeta (13) primers were used in the PCR. The assay was immunoSEQ multiplex PCR, and TCRdb's table has in-frame clones only and misses some. The data show about 93,000 clones, roughly 79% seen once. Sequencing input: PBMCs. These receptors came from a man aged 25-45 years in good health and CMV-seronegative.

The V call is TRBV27, the J call TRBJ1-4; D unclear. This CDR3 spans 15 amino acids. The V gene lost 3 bases and the J gene lost 0 bases, with 8 bases spanning the gap. Germline lookup yields CDR1 MNHEY and CDR2 SMNVEV (reference sequence). DNA of the CDR3: TGTGCCAGCAGTTTGGGAGTTGCAACTAATGAAAAACTGTTTTTT. This translates into CASSLGVATNEKLFF.

This clone was detected only a few times. The V and J genes are TRBV4-2 and TRBJ1-5; D gene unclear. CDR1 is LGHNA, CDR2 YNFKEQ, per germline. This CDR3 spans 14 amino acids. Trimming took off 0 bases at V and 7 bases at J, with 10 bases between the two ends. CDR3 in amino acids: CASSQDEGGQPQHF. The CDR3 region has the DNA TGTGCCAGCAGCCAAGATGAGGGAGGACAGCCCCAGCATTTT.

This chain connects TRBV27 to TRBJ1-1, with D unclear. Trimming pared 8 bases from V and 1 base from J, leaving 11 bases between. The CDR3 spans 13 residues. CDR1 and CDR2 from the germline V gene are MNHEY and SMNVEV (reference sequence). The CDR3 nucleotides are TGTGCCAGCTCATGGGAGCCGAACACTGAAGCTTTCTTT. Its translation is CASSWEPNTEAFF.

V gene TRBV11-3 combines with J gene TRBJ2-2; 10 positions match TRBD2. Germline CDR1 and CDR2: SGHNT and YENEEA. The CDR3 is made up of 18 amino acids. V gave up 7 bases and J gave up 4 bases; unmatched junction bases: 15. The CDR3 nucleotides read TGTGCCAGCACCGGGGGGCCCCGGACTAGCGGCCTCACCGGGGAGCTGTTTTTT. Its translation is CASTGGPRTSGLTGELFF. The full variable domain, with the rest looked up from reference TRBV11-3 and TRBJ2-2, is EAGVVQSPRYKIIEKKQPVAFWCNPISGHNTLYWYLQNLGQGPELLIRYENEEAVDDSQLPKDRFSAERLKGVDSTLKIQPAELGDSAVYLCASTGGPRTSGLTGELFFGEGSRLTVL.

The V and J genes are TRBV19 and TRBJ1-5; 10 bases map to TRBD1. The germline V gene has CDR1 LNHDA and CDR2 SQIVND (reference sequence). With 8 bases clipped from V and 3 bases from J, the junction kept 10 bases outside the gene matches. The CDR3 has 16 residues. CDR3 DNA: TGTGCCAGTCTCCGTGTTGGGACAGGGGCCAATCAGCCCCAGCATTTT. This codes for CASLRVGTGANQPQHF.

This clone was detected once. The chain combines TRBV6-5 with TRBJ1-1, with 9 bases fitting TRBD1. Per the germline V gene, CDR1 is MNHEY and CDR2 is SVGAGI. The CDR3 loop spans 15 amino acids. The junction had 6 bases not matched to a gene; V was cut back by 2 bases and J by 5 bases. CDR3 residues: CASSYLGQGRTEAFF. DNA of the CDR3: TGTGCCAGCAGTTACCTGGGACAGGGACGAACTGAAGCTTTCTTT.

The genes are TRBV7-6 and TRBJ2-1, with 8 bases that match TRBD2. From germline, CDR1 is SGHVS and CDR2 FNYEAQ. The CDR3 loop spans 15 amino acids. V dropped 1 base and J dropped 7; count of bases not matched to a gene: 6. The CDR3 reads CASSLVREGINEQFF. The CDR3 coding sequence is TGTGCCAGCAGCTTAGTACGGGAGGGGATAAATGAGCAGTTCTTC.

The chain joins TRBV7-3 to TRBJ2-3; D ambiguous. V was trimmed by 5 bases and J by 0 bases, leaving 12 bases between them. The length of the CDR3 is 15 residues. CDR1 is SGHTA and CDR2 is FQGTGA in the germline V gene. This CDR3 reads CASSPLGGSTDTQYF. As DNA, the CDR3 is TGTGCCAGCAGCCCACTTGGCGGTAGCACAGATACGCAGTATTTT. Full variable domain (remainder filled in from reference TRBV7-3 and TRBJ2-3): GAGVSQTPSNKVTEKGKYVELRCDPISGHTALYWYRQSLGQGPEFLIYFQGTGAADDSGLPNDRFFAVRPEGSVSTLKIQRTERGDSAVYLCASSPLGGSTDTQYFGPGTRLTVL.

V usage is TRBV2 and J usage is TRBJ2-7, with TRBD2 matching over 7 bases. V was pared by 5 bases and J by 3 bases, with 16 bases of the junction left unmatched. The CDR3 covers 17 residues. CDR1 SNHLY and CDR2 FYNNEI come from the germline V gene. CDR3 nucleotides: TGTGCCAGCAGTTGGGGGGGAGGGCCGCCGAAAGACTACGAGCAGTACTTC. Translation: CASSWGGGPPKDYEQYF.

This chain joins TRBV7-2 and TRBJ2-2; D possibly corresponds to TRBD2 (6 bases). Germline lookup yields CDR1 SGHTA and CDR2 FQGNSA. Trimming left V 1 base short and J 13 bases short, with 13 bases between. The CDR3 totals 13 residues. The CDR3 protein is CASSLVERRGLFF. CDR3 sequence (DNA): TGTGCCAGCAGCTTAGTTGAGAGGAGGGGGCTGTTTTTT.

This clone was recorded only once. The V and J genes are TRBV13 and TRBJ1-1; D not certain. Trimming removed 2 bases at V and 4 bases at J, with 8 bases between. Germline loops: CDR1 PRHDT, CDR2 FYEKMQ (reference sequence). This CDR3 comprises 13 residues. The CDR3: CASSLSEGTEAFF. The CDR3 bases are TGTGCCAGCAGCTTATCCGAGGGCACTGAAGCTTTCTTT.

This chain joins TRBV4-1 and TRBJ1-2; the match to TRBD1 covers 8 bases. CDR3 length: 14 residues. The V segment lost 3 bases and the J segment 5 bases; nucleotides outside the gene matches: 5. Germline CDR1 is MGHRA and CDR2 is YSYEKL. In DNA, the CDR3 is TGCGCCAGCAGCCATGTACAGGGGGGGTATGGCTACACCTTC. It codes for CASSHVQGGYGYTF.

The chain has TRBV21-1 and TRBJ2-7; the table's D gene call, TRBD2, was not cross checked with the DNA. TRBV21-1 is listed as a pseudogene. The CDR3 spans 15 residues. CDR3 nucleotides: TGTGCCAGCAGCCCTGGGGGGGGCGCGGCGTACGAGCAGTACGTC. Protein product: CASSPGGGAAYEQYV.